This record concerns one TCR beta chain sequence. TCRdb's copy holds only in-frame clones and misses some; the assay was immunoSEQ multiplex PCR. The sample lists 150,000 to 200,000 clones, about three quarters occurring once. This specimen comes from a study of blood T cell repertoires in COVID-19. Study overall: PBMCs, B-cell-depleted T cells, or T cells were the source of the cDNA or gDNA that made up the material.

Trimming cost V 0 bases and J 7 bases; bases outside gene matches: 9. The CDR3 extends over 15 amino acids. Germline loops: CDR1 LGHNA, CDR2 YSLEER. Sequenced sample: peripheral blood. This TCR derives from an elderly woman with active or convalescent COVID-19. The chain carries TRBV4-3 and TRBJ2-7; 7 nucleotides align to TRBD2. DNA of the CDR3: TGCGCCAGCAGCCAAGATCTAAACCGCGGGGGTGAGCAGTACTTC. It specifies CASSQDLNRGGEQYF.